The 21 T cell receptor beta chains listed next were all sequenced from one sample in a study of blood T cell repertoires in COVID-19. Generated by immunoSEQ multiplex PCR, the TCRdb table keeps only in-frame clones and is missing some. The sample contains roughly 180,000 clones, around 82% of which appear only once. The sequenced material came from PBMCs or T cells enriched from blood (not recorded which). The source of these receptors is a man between 35 and 55 years old who had recovered from COVID-19.

The chain recombines TRBV30 with TRBJ1-4; D is undetermined. The V gene's germline CDR1 is GTSNPN and CDR2 SVGIG (reference sequence). V was shortened by 3 bases and J by 8 bases, with 4 bases between the two germline ends. The CDR3 contains 10 residues. This CDR3 is CAWREEKLFF. CDR3 in DNA: TGTGCCTGGAGGGAGGAAAAACTGTTTTTT.

The chain is built from TRBV15 and TRBJ1-4, with TRBD1 identical over 9 bases. The CDR3 runs to 16 residues. V lost 4 bases, J lost 6 bases, and 9 bases stayed unmatched. Per the germline V gene, CDR1 is LNHNV and CDR2 is YYDKDF (reference sequence). The CDR3 DNA sequence: TGTGCCACCAGCAACCCATCCGGGACAGGGCATGAAAAACTGTTTTTT. Its protein product is CATSNPSGTGHEKLFF.

The V call is TRBV21-1, the J call TRBJ2-7; the D call TRBD2 from the table was never checked on the DNA. TRBV21-1 is a pseudogene locus. The CDR3 spans 17 residues. The CDR3 sequence: CASNLTREGGSPYEQYV. The CDR3 DNA sequence: TGTGCCAGCAACCTAACCCGGGAGGGAGGGTCACCCTACGAGCAGTACGTC.

The gene calls are TRBV18 and TRBJ2-5; 7 bases agree with TRBD1. After removal of 6 bases from V and 2 bases from J, the junction contained 3 bases not matched to a gene. In germline, CDR1 is KGHSH, CDR2 LQKENI. The CDR3 extends over 13 amino acids. CDR3 loop: CASSRDRQETQYF. In DNA form, the CDR3 reads TGTGCCAGCTCCCGGGACAGACAAGAGACCCAGTACTTC.

This chain joins TRBV7-2 and TRBJ2-1, with D possibly being TRBD1 (5 bases). The germline V gene encodes CDR1 SGHTA and CDR2 FQGNSA. The CDR3 is made up of 12 amino acids. The ends were cut back, 1 base at V and 12 bases at J, with 10 bases in the middle. The CDR3 sequence is CASSLEGAPQFF. The CDR3 DNA is TGTGCCAGCAGCTTAGAAGGGGCCCCGCAGTTCTTC.

The CDR3 protein is CASSILAGATGELFF. DNA of the CDR3: TGTGCCAGTAGTATTTTGGCGGGAGCTACCGGGGAGCTGTTTTTT. This sequence joins TRBV19 and TRBJ2-2, with TRBD2 matching 7 bases. The CDR3 is 15 amino acids. In germline, CDR1 is LNHDA, CDR2 SQIVND (reference sequence). The V segment lost 3 bases and the J segment 5 bases; nucleotides outside the gene matches: 6. Variable domain in full (rest from reference TRBV19 and TRBJ2-2): DGGITQSPKYLFRKEGQNVTLSCEQNLNHDAMYWYRQDPGQGLRLIYYSQIVNDFQKGDIAEGYSVSREKKESFPLTVTSAQKNPTAFYLCASSILAGATGELFFGEGSRLTVL.

The gene calls are TRBV14 and TRBJ2-2, with unresolved D. In germline, CDR1 is SGHDN, CDR2 FVKESK. The ends were cut back, 5 bases at V and 9 bases at J, with 7 bases in the middle. There are 11 residues in the CDR3. The CDR3 DNA is TGTGCCAGCAGCGAGTATAGGGAGCTGTTTTTT. This gives the protein CASSEYRELFF.

This clone was seen only a few times. The gene calls are TRBV12-5 and TRBJ2-5; TRBD2 aligns across 11 bases. Germline-derived CDR1 and CDR2 are LGHNT and FRNRAP. This CDR3 comprises 16 residues. V lost 6 bases, J lost 1 base, and 7 bases stayed unmatched. The DNA for the CDR3 is TGTGCTAGTGGCCAATCCGGACTAGCGGGCCAAGAGACCCAGTACTTC. This gives the protein CASGQSGLAGQETQYF.

In regard to this clone: A read error may account for a junction end that differs from germline. This chain joins TRBV6-5 and TRBJ2-4, with D tentatively TRBD1 (6 bases). CDR1 MNHEY and CDR2 SVGAGI come from the germline V gene. This CDR3 region has 12 residues. The CDR3 nucleotides are TGTGCTAGCAGTTCGCAGGGGCCCGTTCAGTACTTC. Amino acids: CASSSQGPVQYF.

V usage is TRBV6-1 and J usage is TRBJ2-7; possible D gene TRBD1, 6 bases. The CDR3 is made up of 13 amino acids. The germline V gene has CDR1 MNHNS and CDR2 SASEGT. Between the trimmed V and J ends, which lost 3 bases and 7 bases, there was a span of 13 bases. The CDR3 nucleotides read TGTGCCAGCAGTGAGGGGCTCGACAGGGAGCAGTACGTC. Translating it yields CASSEGLDREQYV.

The J gene is TRBJ1-3, the V gene TRBV7-2; weak D call: TRBD1 (5 bases). This CDR3 region has 14 residues. Between the trimmed V and J ends, which lost 5 bases and 5 bases, there was a span of 13 bases. The germline V gene has CDR1 SGHTA and CDR2 FQGNSA. Written as DNA, the CDR3 is TGTGCCAGCAGCCCCCCGCGGGGCCGAAACACCATATATTTT. Its translation is CASSPPRGRNTIYF.

The chain joins TRBV7-3 to TRBJ2-2; tentatively, D is TRBD1 (5 bases). The length of the CDR3 is 15 residues. The V gene lost 5 bases and the J gene lost 5 bases, with 15 bases spanning the gap. Germline V gene sequence: CDR1 SGHTA, CDR2 FQGTGA. The CDR3 sequence is CASSPPGRGTGELFF. The CDR3 DNA follows: TGTGCCAGCAGCCCCCCGGGTAGGGGAACCGGGGAGCTGTTTTTT.

The chain is built from TRBV6-5 and TRBJ1-2; 8 positions agree with TRBD1. J was trimmed by 6 bases and V by 6 bases; bases with no gene match: 6. CDR1 is MNHEY, CDR2 SVGAGI, per germline. The length of the CDR3 is 13 residues. The CDR3 nucleotides are TGTGCCAGCAGCCAGGGACAGGCGGATGGCTACACCTTC. Its protein product is CASSQGQADGYTF.

The V and J genes are TRBV14 and TRBJ2-2, with TRBD2 as a possible D gene (6 bases). The CDR3 spans 15 residues. Trimming removed 4 bases at V and 5 bases at J, with 14 bases between. Germline V CDR1 and CDR2: SGHDN, FVKESK. The CDR3 DNA sequence: TGTGCCAGCAGCCCGAGATTCCGGGGGACCGGGGAGCTGTTTTTT. Protein product: CASSPRFRGTGELFF.

This chain connects TRBV2 to TRBJ1-6; D not resolved. Germline lookup yields CDR1 SNHLY and CDR2 FYNNEI. The CDR3 consists of 12 residues. The ends were cut back, 8 bases at V and 5 bases at J, with 7 bases in the middle. The CDR3 DNA reads TGTGCCAGCCGGGTTGATAATTCACCCCTCCACTTT. As protein: CASRVDNSPLHF. Based on the CDR3 plus reference TRBV2 and TRBJ1-6, the full variable domain is EPEVTQTPSHQVTQMGQEVILRCVPISNHLYFYWYRQILGQKVEFLVSFYNNEISEKSEIFDDQFSVERPDGSNFTLKIRSTKLEDSAMYFCASRVDNSPLHFGNGTRLTVT.

This CDR3 is CASSHGQSTYEQYV. DNA of the CDR3: TGTGCCAGCAGCCACGGACAGTCTACCTACGAGCAGTACGTC. The V and J genes are TRBV13 and TRBJ2-7, with a possible D match to TRBD1 (6 bases). CDR1 is PRHDT, CDR2 FYEKMQ, per germline (reference sequence). The CDR3 runs to 14 residues. Trimming stripped 5 bases from V and 2 bases from J, with 13 bases between.

The sample holds one count of this clone. This chain joins TRBV11-3 and TRBJ1-1, with 12 bases aligning to TRBD1. CDR1 and CDR2 from the germline V gene are SGHNT and YENEEA. The CDR3 has 18 amino acids. V trimming: 5 bases; J trimming: 7 bases; junction bases outside the gene matches: 17. CDR3 sequence reads: CASSHNLGSGQGANEAFF. CDR3 bases: TGTGCCAGCAGCCACAACCTCGGTTCGGGACAGGGGGCCAATGAAGCTTTCTTT.

This rearrangement joins TRBV28 to TRBJ1-5; D unresolved. V lost 6 bases and J lost 0, with 3 bases in between. The CDR3 is 12 residues long. CDR1 MDHEN and CDR2 SYDVKM come from the germline V gene. CDR3 residues: CASRRSNQPQHF. CDR3 DNA sequence: TGTGCCAGCAGGCGTAGCAATCAGCCCCAGCATTTT.

This chain links TRBV19 with TRBJ2-1; TRBD1 agrees at 7 bases. This CDR3 region has 15 residues. Germline values: CDR1 LNHDA, CDR2 SQIVND (reference sequence). The trim removed 7 bases at V and 3 bases at J, leaving 9 bases unmatched. CDR3 in amino acids: CASNPTGSIYNEQFF. The CDR3 region has the DNA TGTGCCAGTAACCCGACAGGGAGCATCTACAATGAGCAGTTCTTC.

V usage is TRBV6-5 and J usage is TRBJ1-2, with 9 bases lining up with TRBD1. Germline values: CDR1 MNHEY, CDR2 SVGAGI. V was pared by 6 bases and J by 4 bases, with 6 bases of the junction left unmatched. The CDR3 has 14 residues. CDR3 protein: CASSMGQGSYGYTF. The CDR3 DNA sequence: TGTGCCAGCAGCATGGGACAGGGAAGCTATGGCTACACCTTC.

This clone was found a few times. Distinct nucleotide sequences in the sample also encode this CDR3. The rearrangement links TRBV3-1 (or the pseudogene TRBV3-2) to TRBJ2-3; 8 bases are a match to TRBD1. CDR3 length: 14 amino acids. Germline loops: CDR1 LGHDT, CDR2 YNNKEL (reference sequence). Germline trimming cut 1 base from V and 3 bases from J; bases unmatched to any gene: 0. The CDR3 reads CASSQGQGTDTQYF. CDR3 coding DNA: TGTGCCAGCAGCCAAGGACAGGGGACAGATACGCAGTATTTT.